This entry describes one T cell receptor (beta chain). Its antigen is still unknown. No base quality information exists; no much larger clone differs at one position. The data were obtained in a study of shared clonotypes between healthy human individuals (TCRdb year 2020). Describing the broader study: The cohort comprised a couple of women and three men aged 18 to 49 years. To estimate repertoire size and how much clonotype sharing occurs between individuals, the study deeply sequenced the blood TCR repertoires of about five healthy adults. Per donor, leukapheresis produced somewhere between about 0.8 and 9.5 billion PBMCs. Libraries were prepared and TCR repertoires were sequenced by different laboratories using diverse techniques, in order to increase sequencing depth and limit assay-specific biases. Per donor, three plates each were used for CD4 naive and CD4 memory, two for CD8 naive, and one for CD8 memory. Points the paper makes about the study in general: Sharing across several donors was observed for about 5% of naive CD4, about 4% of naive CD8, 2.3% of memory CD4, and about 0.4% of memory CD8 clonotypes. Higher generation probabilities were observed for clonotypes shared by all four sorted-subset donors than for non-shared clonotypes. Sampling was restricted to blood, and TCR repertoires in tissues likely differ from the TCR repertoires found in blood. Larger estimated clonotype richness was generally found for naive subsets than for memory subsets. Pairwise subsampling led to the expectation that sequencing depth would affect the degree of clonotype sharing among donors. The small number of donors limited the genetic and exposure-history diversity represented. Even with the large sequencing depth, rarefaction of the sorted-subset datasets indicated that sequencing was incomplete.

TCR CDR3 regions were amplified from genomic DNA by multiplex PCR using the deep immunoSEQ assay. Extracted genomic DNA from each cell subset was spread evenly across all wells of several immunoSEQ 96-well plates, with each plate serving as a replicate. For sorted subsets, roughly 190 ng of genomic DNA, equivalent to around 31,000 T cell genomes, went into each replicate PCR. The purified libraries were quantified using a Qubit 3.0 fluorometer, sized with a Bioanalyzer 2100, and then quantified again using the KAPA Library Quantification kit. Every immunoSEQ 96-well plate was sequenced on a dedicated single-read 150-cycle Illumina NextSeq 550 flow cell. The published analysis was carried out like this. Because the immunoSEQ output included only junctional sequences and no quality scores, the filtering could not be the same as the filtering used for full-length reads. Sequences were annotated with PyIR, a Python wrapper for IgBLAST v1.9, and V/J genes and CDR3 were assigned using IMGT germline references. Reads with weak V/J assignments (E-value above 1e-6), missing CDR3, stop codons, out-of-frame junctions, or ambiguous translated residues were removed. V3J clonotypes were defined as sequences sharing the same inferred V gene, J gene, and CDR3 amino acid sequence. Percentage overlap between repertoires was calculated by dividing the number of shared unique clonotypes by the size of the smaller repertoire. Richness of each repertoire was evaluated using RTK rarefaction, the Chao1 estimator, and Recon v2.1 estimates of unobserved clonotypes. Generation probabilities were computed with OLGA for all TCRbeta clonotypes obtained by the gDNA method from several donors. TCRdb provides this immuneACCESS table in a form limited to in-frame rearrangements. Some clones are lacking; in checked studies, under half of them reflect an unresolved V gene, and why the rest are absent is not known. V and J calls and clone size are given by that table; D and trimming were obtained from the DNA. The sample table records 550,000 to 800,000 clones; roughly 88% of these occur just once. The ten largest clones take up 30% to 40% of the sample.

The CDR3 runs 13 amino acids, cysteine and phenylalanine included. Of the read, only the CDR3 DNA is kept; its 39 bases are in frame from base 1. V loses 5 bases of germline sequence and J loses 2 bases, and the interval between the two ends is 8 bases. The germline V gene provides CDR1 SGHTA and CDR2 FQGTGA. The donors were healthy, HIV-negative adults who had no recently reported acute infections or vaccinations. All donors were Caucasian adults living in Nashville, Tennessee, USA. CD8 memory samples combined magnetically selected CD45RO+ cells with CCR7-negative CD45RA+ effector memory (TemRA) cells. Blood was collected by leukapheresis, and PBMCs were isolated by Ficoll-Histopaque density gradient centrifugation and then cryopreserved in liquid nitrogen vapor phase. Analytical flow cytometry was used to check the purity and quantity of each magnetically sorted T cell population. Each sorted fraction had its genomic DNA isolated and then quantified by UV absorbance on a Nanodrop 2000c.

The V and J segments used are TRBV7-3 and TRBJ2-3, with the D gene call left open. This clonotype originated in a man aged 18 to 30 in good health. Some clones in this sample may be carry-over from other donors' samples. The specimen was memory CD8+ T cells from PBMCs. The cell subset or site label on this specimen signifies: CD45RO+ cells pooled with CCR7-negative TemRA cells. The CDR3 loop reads CASSPLNTDTQYF. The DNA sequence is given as TGTGCCAGCAGCCCATTAAACACAGATACGCAGTATTTT.